These 3 T cell receptor beta chains were sequenced from one sample in a study of T cell repertoires in cytomegalovirus infection. One entry per CDR3 protein results from TCRdb running MiXCR on the reads. The data show around 270,000 distinct CDR3 sequences, approximately 9% seen once. Sequences were obtained from PBMCs. These TCRs come from a human donor in good health (CMV status not recorded). Some clones in this sample may be carry-over from other donors' samples.

This clonotype appeared a few times. The chain links TRBV4-1 to TRBJ1-3; D is uncertain. In germline, CDR1 is MGHRA, CDR2 YSYEKL. The CDR3 is made up of 15 amino acids. With 7 bases removed from V and 0 bases from J, the gap between germline ends came to 13 bases. The CDR3 here is CASTHGVASGNTIYF. CDR3 nucleotide sequence: TGCGCCAGCACCCATGGAGTCGCCTCTGGAAACACCATATATTTT.

The chain is built from TRBV7-3 and TRBJ2-1; 8 positions match TRBD2. V was pared by 4 bases and J by 6 bases, with 17 bases of the junction left unmatched. The CDR3 loop spans 18 amino acids. Germline CDR1 reads SGHTA; CDR2 reads FQGTGA. CDR3 bases: TGTGCCAGCAGCTCCACGGGGCGAGCGGGGGCGCTCGGCAATGAGCAGTTCTTC. This encodes CASSSTGRAGALGNEQFF.

This clonotype came up many times. This chain joins TRBV7-2 and TRBJ1-1; 7 positions match TRBD1. V trimming: 0 bases; J trimming: 5 bases; junction bases outside the gene matches: 3. Germline V gives CDR1 SGHTA, CDR2 FQGNSA. This CDR3 is 14 amino acids long. The CDR3 nucleotides are TGTGCCAGCAGCTTAGCGACAGGGTGGACTGAAGCTTTCTTT. It translates to CASSLATGWTEAFF.